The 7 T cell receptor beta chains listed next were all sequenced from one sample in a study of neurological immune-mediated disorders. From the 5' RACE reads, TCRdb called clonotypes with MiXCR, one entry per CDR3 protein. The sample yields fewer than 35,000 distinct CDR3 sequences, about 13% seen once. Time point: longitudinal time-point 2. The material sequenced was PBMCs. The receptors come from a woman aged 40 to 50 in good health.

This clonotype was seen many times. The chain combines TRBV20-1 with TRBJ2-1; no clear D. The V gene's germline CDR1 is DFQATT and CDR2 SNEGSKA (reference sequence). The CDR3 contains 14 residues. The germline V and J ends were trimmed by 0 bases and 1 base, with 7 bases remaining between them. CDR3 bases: TGCAGTGCTAGAGATTCCTTGTCCTACAATGAGCAGTTCTTC. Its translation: CSARDSLSYNEQFF.

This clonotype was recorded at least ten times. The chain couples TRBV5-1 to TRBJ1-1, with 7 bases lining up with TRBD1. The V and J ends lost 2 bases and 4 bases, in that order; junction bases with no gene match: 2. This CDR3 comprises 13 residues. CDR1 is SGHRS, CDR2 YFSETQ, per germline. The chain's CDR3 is CASSFDRATEAFF. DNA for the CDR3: TGCGCCAGCAGCTTTGACAGGGCCACTGAAGCTTTCTTT.

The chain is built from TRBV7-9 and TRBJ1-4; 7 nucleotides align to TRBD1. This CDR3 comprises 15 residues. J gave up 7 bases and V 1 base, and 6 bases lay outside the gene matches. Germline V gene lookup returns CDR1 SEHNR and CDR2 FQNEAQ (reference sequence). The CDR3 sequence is CASSLEGAYSEKLFF. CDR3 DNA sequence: TGTGCCAGCAGCTTAGAGGGGGCTTACAGTGAAAAACTGTTTTTT.

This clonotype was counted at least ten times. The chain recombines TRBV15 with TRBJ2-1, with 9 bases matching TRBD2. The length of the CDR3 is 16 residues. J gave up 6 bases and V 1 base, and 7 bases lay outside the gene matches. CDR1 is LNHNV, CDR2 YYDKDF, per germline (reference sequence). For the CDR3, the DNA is TGTGCCACCAGCAGAGGCGGCGCGGGAGGGTCCAATGAGCAGTTCTTC. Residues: CATSRGGAGGSNEQFF. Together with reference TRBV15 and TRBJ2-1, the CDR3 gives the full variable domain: DAMVIQNPRYQVTQFGKPVTLSCSQTLNHNVMYWYQQKSSQAPKLLFHYYDKDFNNEADTPDNFQSRRPNTSFCFLDIRSPGLGDTAMYLCATSRGGAGGSNEQFFGPGTRLTVL.

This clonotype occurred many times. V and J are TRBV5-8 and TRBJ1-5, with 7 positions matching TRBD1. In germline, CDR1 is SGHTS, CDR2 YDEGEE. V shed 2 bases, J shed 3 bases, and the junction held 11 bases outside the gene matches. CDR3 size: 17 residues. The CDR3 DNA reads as TGTGCCAGCAGCTTAGCCCCGACAGGGAGGTTCAATCAGCCCCAGCATTTT. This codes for CASSLAPTGRFNQPQHF. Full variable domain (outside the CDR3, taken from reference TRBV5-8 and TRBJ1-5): EAGVTQSPTHLIKTRGQQATLRCSPISGHTSVYWYQQALGLGLQFLLWYDEGEERNRGNFPPRFSGRQFPNYSSELNVNALELEDSALYLCASSLAPTGRFNQPQHFGDGTRLSIL.

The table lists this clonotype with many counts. Here the CDR3 reads CSCSGATNEKLFF. The CDR3 coding sequence is TGCAGCTGTTCAGGGGCAACTAATGAAAAACTGTTTTTT. The chain is built from TRBV20-1 and TRBJ1-4; tentative D call: TRBD1 (6 bases). Per the germline V gene, CDR1 is DFQATT and CDR2 is SNEGSKA (reference sequence). CDR3 length: 13 amino acids.

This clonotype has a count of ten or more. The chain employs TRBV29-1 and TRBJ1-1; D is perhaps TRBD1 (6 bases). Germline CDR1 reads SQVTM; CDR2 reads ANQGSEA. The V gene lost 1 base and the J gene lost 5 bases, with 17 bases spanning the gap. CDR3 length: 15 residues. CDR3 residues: CSVEGTEDIDTEAFF. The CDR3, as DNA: TGCAGCGTTGAAGGGACAGAGGATATTGATACTGAAGCTTTCTTT.